This record covers a single TCR beta chain. Its specificity is not known. The data were taken from a study of OX40 agonist ivuxolimab in advanced cancers. Overall study context: Patients were about 83% male with ages about 23 to 79, mean 60.

Trimming shortened V by 0 bases and J by 7 bases, and 11 bases separated the two germline ends. The germline CDR1 and CDR2 sequences are SGDLS and YYNGEE. The CDR3 has 14 amino acids. General study points: Averaged across samples, CD8+ T cells carried more expanded clones than CD4+ did. People who partly responded at 0.1-3.0 mg/kg had some of the least clonal expansion seen. Circulating CD4+ and CD8+ T cells showed clonal expansion by week 6 at 0.1 to 3.0 mg/kg.

Some clones are missing from TCRdb's copy, which holds only in-frame ones; the method was immunoSEQ multiplex PCR. The repertoire consists of some 76,000 clones, with about 85% occurring once and the leading ten covering around 2%. The specimen comprised CD4+ or CD8+ T cells sorted from blood, sampled in a trial of the OX40 agonist ivuxolimab. The rearrangement uses TRBV9 and TRBJ2-1; D may be TRBD1 (5 bases). The clonotype comes from an adult with an advanced solid tumor such as melanoma, head and neck, liver or kidney cancer. CDR3 in DNA: TGTGCCAGCAGCGTAGTCCCAGGGCCAAATGAGCAGTTCTTC. Translating gives CASSVVPGPNEQFF.